The entry below describes one T cell receptor beta chain. Its matching antigen is unknown. These data come from a study of glioma-infiltrating T cells after dendritic cell vaccination. Study-wide results and limits: Higher TCR clonality did not directly relate to longer survival.

The V gene lost 0 bases and the J gene lost 5 bases, with 13 bases spanning the gap. Germline V lookup: CDR1 KGHSH, CDR2 LQKENI. CDR3 length equals 15 residues. Repertoires were generated with immunoSEQ multiplex PCR, while TCRdb's copy carries only in-frame clones and drops some. Among about 91,000 clones listed, 75% to 85% were seen once. As for time point: after dendritic cell vaccination, including at tumor progression/relapse. V gene TRBV18 combines with J gene TRBJ2-5; weak D call: TRBD1 (6 bases). The source was blood, collected after dendritic cell vaccination. The TCR sequence derives from a human donor with glioblastoma. CDR3 loop: CASSPPSQGGETQYF. The CDR3 DNA sequence: TGTGCCAGCTCACCACCATCACAGGGTGGCGAGACCCAGTACTTC.